Listed below are T cell receptor beta chains from one sample, sequenced in a study of blood T cell repertoires in COVID-19. Assay: immunoSEQ multiplex PCR; the TCRdb copy retains only in-frame clones and omits some. The table lists a few hundred thousand clones, around 87% of them singletons. The sample consisted of PBMCs or T cells enriched from blood (not recorded which). The receptor set was obtained from a woman in her thirties or forties who had recovered from COVID-19. Both conserved end residues are part of each CDR3. D genes are given only for firm matches. Some rows mark clone size as missing; the rest say once, few, many or name a class of expanded clone.

clone_size: .; d_call: .; j_call: TRBJ1-4; v_call: TRBV6-5; cdr3_nt: TGTGCCAGCAGGGGGGGGAATGAAAAACTGTTTTTT; cdr3_aa: CASRGGNEKLFF
clone_size: .; d_call: TRBD2; j_call: TRBJ2-7; v_call: TRBV7-2; cdr3_nt: TGTGCCAGCAGTAAACGGGGCGGGGGGACTACGTGGGAGCAGTACTTC; cdr3_aa: CASSKRGGGTTWEQYF
clone_size: .; d_call: TRBD1; j_call: TRBJ1-6; v_call: TRBV7-7; cdr3_nt: TGTGCTAGCAGCTTAGCGTGGGGACAGGTCGATTCACCCCTCCACTTT; cdr3_aa: CASSLAWGQVDSPLHF
clone_size: .; d_call: .; j_call: TRBJ1-3; v_call: TRBV19; cdr3_nt: TGTGCCAGTAGTGCCCCCAGTAAAAAGTCTGGAAACACCATATATTTT; cdr3_aa: CASSAPSKKSGNTIYF
clone_size: .; d_call: .; j_call: TRBJ2-2; v_call: TRBV27; cdr3_nt: TGTGCCAGCAGTTTATCGAACGCGGGTGCCGGGGAGCTGTTTTTT; cdr3_aa: CASSLSNAGAGELFF
clone_size: .; d_call: TRBD2; j_call: TRBJ2-7; v_call: TRBV5-5; cdr3_nt: TGTGCCAGCAGCCTCGGGACTAGCGGGACCTACGAGCAGTACTTC; cdr3_aa: CASSLGTSGTYEQYF
clone_size: .; d_call: .; j_call: TRBJ1-1; v_call: TRBV2; cdr3_nt: TGTGCCAGCAGTGAATGGGGGGGAGCTGAAGCTTTCTTT; cdr3_aa: CASSEWGGAEAFF
clone_size: .; d_call: .; j_call: TRBJ1-1; v_call: TRBV6-5; cdr3_nt: TGTGCCAGCAGTTACTCGATCGGGACAAACTTTTTGGGAGCTTTCTTT; cdr3_aa: CASSYSIGTNFLGAFF
clone_size: .; d_call: .; j_call: TRBJ1-2; v_call: TRBV6-5; cdr3_nt: TGTGCCAGCAGTTCCCAGGGACTGCGCATGGGCTACACCTTC; cdr3_aa: CASSSQGLRMGYTF
clone_size: .; d_call: .; j_call: TRBJ2-2; v_call: TRBV10-1; cdr3_nt: TGCGCCAGCAGCGGGAGATTAGGCACCGGGGAGCTGTTTTTT; cdr3_aa: CASSGRLGTGELFF
clone_size: .; d_call: TRBD1; j_call: TRBJ1-2; v_call: TRBV5-1; cdr3_nt: TGCGCCAGCAGATCCGGGACAGGGGGAAATTTAGGTGGCTACACCTTC; cdr3_aa: CASRSGTGGNLGGYTF
clone_size: .; d_call: TRBD2; j_call: TRBJ2-3; v_call: TRBV5-5; cdr3_nt: TGTGCCAGCAGCTCCCTAGCGGGGAGCACAGATACGCAGTATTTT; cdr3_aa: CASSSLAGSTDTQYF
clone_size: .; d_call: TRBD2; j_call: TRBJ2-5; v_call: TRBV9; cdr3_nt: TGTGCCAGCAGTCAATGGTGGGGACTAGCGGGAGGAGAGGAAGAGACCCAGTACTTC; cdr3_aa: CASSQWWGLAGGEEETQYF
clone_size: once; d_call: TRBD1; j_call: TRBJ1-1; v_call: TRBV10-3; cdr3_nt: TGTGCCATCAGGGGGACAGGGGGTGGCACTGAAGCTTTCTTT; cdr3_aa: CAIRGTGGGTEAFF
clone_size: .; d_call: .; j_call: TRBJ1-6; v_call: TRBV18; cdr3_nt: TGTGCCAGCTCCCCCGGAGGCCTACCCAATTCACCCCTCCACTTT; cdr3_aa: CASSPGGLPNSPLHF
clone_size: few; d_call: .; j_call: TRBJ2-2; v_call: TRBV20-1; cdr3_nt: TGCAGTGCAACAAACACCGGGGAGCTGTTTTTT; cdr3_aa: CSATNTGELFF
clone_size: .; d_call: .; j_call: TRBJ1-1; v_call: TRBV9; cdr3_nt: TGTGCCAGCAGCGTAGCCCCTTTCAGGGGAAGCGGGAACACTGAAGCTTTCTTT; cdr3_aa: CASSVAPFRGSGNTEAFF
clone_size: .; d_call: .; j_call: TRBJ2-1; v_call: TRBV3-1/TRBV3-2; cdr3_nt: TGTGCCAGCAGCCGAGGGATCAGGGGCTCCTACAATGAGCAGTTCTTC; cdr3_aa: CASSRGIRGSYNEQFF
clone_size: .; d_call: .; j_call: TRBJ2-2; v_call: TRBV3-1/TRBV3-2; cdr3_nt: TGTGCCAGCAGCCAAGACGGGTCCGGGGAGCTGTTTTTT; cdr3_aa: CASSQDGSGELFF
clone_size: .; d_call: TRBD1; j_call: TRBJ2-7; v_call: TRBV6-5; cdr3_nt: TGTGCCAGCAGTTACTCCGGGACAGGGATCAACGAGCAGTACTTC; cdr3_aa: CASSYSGTGINEQYF
clone_size: .; d_call: .; j_call: TRBJ1-1; v_call: TRBV2; cdr3_nt: TGTGCGACAACCGGGGATGACACTGAAGCTTTCTTT; cdr3_aa: CATTGDDTEAFF
clone_size: .; d_call: TRBD2; j_call: TRBJ2-1; v_call: TRBV14; cdr3_nt: TGTGCCAGCAGCCAAGCTACTTGGACTAGCGGGATGAGATATGAGCAGTTCTTC; cdr3_aa: CASSQATWTSGMRYEQFF